What follows are 6 T cell receptor beta chains derived from one specimen sequenced in a study of blood T cell repertoires in COVID-19. Assay used: immunoSEQ multiplex PCR; TCRdb lists only in-frame clones, some missing. The data hold a few hundred thousand clones, with roughly four fifths observed a single time. The sample consisted of PBMCs or T cells enriched from blood (not recorded which). These TCRs come from a woman aged 45-65 years who had recovered from COVID-19.

V usage is TRBV5-1 and J usage is TRBJ2-5, with D possibly matching TRBD1 (5 bases). This CDR3 has 14 amino acids. V lost 0 bases and J lost 5, with 11 bases in between. The germline CDR1 and CDR2 sequences are SGHRS and YFSETQ. The chain's CDR3 is CASSLDAGLETQYF. In nucleotides, the CDR3 is TGCGCCAGCAGCTTGGATGCAGGGTTGGAGACCCAGTACTTC.

V gene TRBV5-4 combines with J gene TRBJ1-1; D is perhaps TRBD1 (5 bases). The CDR3 is 15 residues long. Germline values: CDR1 SGHNT, CDR2 YYREEE (reference sequence). V shed 4 bases and J shed 0 bases, with 13 bases lying between them. CDR3 loop: CASSKGDSLNTEAFF. CDR3 sequence (DNA): TGTGCCAGCAGCAAAGGGGACTCCTTGAACACTGAAGCTTTCTTT.

Details on this clone: Other DNA variants within this sample encode the same CDR3. This chain connects TRBV5-4 to TRBJ1-1; the match to TRBD1 covers 7 bases. The CDR3 length is 15 residues. Losses at the gene ends were 2 bases for V and 2 bases for J; bases not matched to a gene: 6. Germline CDR1 reads SGHNT; CDR2 reads YYREEE (reference sequence). The CDR3 protein is CASSLETGRNTEAFF. CDR3 sequence (DNA): TGTGCCAGCAGCTTAGAGACAGGGAGAAACACTGAAGCTTTCTTT.

This clone has a handful of counts. This chain joins TRBV28 and TRBJ1-5; maybe TRBD1 (5 bases). Germline values: CDR1 MDHEN, CDR2 SYDVKM. Trimming removed 2 bases at V and 7 bases at J, with 9 bases between. The CDR3 spans 13 residues. CDR3 sequence reads: CASSLPQGQPQHF. The CDR3 coding sequence is TGTGCCAGCAGTTTACCCCAGGGACAGCCCCAGCATTTT.

The chain carries TRBV30 and TRBJ1-5; TRBD1 is a possible D gene (6 bases). CDR1 GTSNPN and CDR2 SVGIG come from the germline V gene (reference sequence). Trimming removed 5 bases from V and 1 base from J, with 15 bases in between. The CDR3 sequence is 15 residues long. In DNA form, the CDR3 reads TGTGCCTGGGGAGGGGGGGGACCGAGCAATCAGCCCCAGCATTTT. Translation gives CAWGGGGPSNQPQHF.

The chain combines TRBV4-2 with TRBJ1-1; D remains unclear. CDR1 and CDR2 from the germline V gene are LGHNA and YNFKEQ. The CDR3 sequence is 15 residues long. V was cut by 1 base and J by 4 bases, with 13 bases left in between. The CDR3 nucleotides read TGTGCCAGCAGCCAAGTTGGTCTGGGAGTCACTGAAGCTTTCTTT. Its protein product is CASSQVGLGVTEAFF.